One sample yielded the 19 T cell receptor beta chains listed below, sequenced in a study of CD8 T cells in ankylosing spondylitis. In TCRdb, the 5' RACE reads were re-called with MiXCR into one record per CDR3 protein. The table includes around 340,000 distinct CDR3 sequences, approximately 22% detected once. The specimen sequenced was blood, either unsorted or a sorted T cell fraction (not recorded which). These receptors were taken from a male donor with ankylosing spondylitis or in good health (not recorded which).

This chain links TRBV20-1 with TRBJ2-3; 8 bases align to TRBD2. Germline V gene sequence: CDR1 DFQATT, CDR2 SNEGSKA (reference sequence). This CDR3 comprises 14 residues. V was pared by 6 bases and J by 0 bases, with 5 bases of the junction left unmatched. The CDR3 bases are TGCAGTGCGAAACTAGCGGATAGCACAGATACGCAGTATTTT. The encoded protein is CSAKLADSTDTQYF.

The chain recombines TRBV29-1 with TRBJ2-2, with 7 nucleotides matching TRBD2. Germline trimming cut 6 bases from V and 0 bases from J; bases unmatched to any gene: 7. The CDR3 runs to 15 residues. Germline V gene data show CDR1 as SQVTM and CDR2 as ANQGSEA. The CDR3 DNA reads TGCAGCGTAGTGACCCGGGGGGCGAACACCGGGGAGCTGTTTTTT. Translation gives CSVVTRGANTGELFF.

This clonotype came up a few times. The chain employs TRBV25-1 and TRBJ2-7; D ambiguous. The CDR3 is 15 amino acids. Germline CDR1 is MGHDK and CDR2 is SYGVNS. The V end lost 5 bases, the J end lost 0 bases, and 14 bases lay between the germline ends. The CDR3 sequence: CASSPSFRSSYEQYF. The CDR3 DNA reads as TGTGCCAGCAGTCCAAGTTTTAGGAGCTCCTACGAGCAGTACTTC.

The table lists this clonotype with a few counts. CDR3 protein: CASSLGGLLGSGNTIYF. CDR3 nucleotides: TGTGCCAGCAGCTTAGGGGGGCTACTCGGCTCTGGAAACACCATATATTTT. The genes are TRBV13 and TRBJ1-3; the D gene is possibly TRBD1 (5 bases). Between the trimmed V and J ends, which lost 0 bases and 0 bases, there was a span of 12 bases. CDR1 and CDR2 (germline): PRHDT, FYEKMQ (reference sequence). The CDR3 consists of 17 residues.

This clonotype was seen many times. This chain connects TRBV29-1 to TRBJ2-7, with 7 bases identical to TRBD2. The CDR3 spans 13 residues. The germline V gene encodes CDR1 SQVTM and CDR2 ANQGSEA. Unmatched junction bases numbered 4, after V lost 4 bases and J lost 1 base. CDR3 DNA: TGCAGCGTTGTTTTAGCGGGTTCCTACGAGCAGTACTTC. Translating it yields CSVVLAGSYEQYF.

This clonotype was found a few times. The chain carries TRBV12-3 or TRBV12-4 and TRBJ2-3; 11 nucleotides agree with TRBD2. The CDR3 totals 15 residues. V shed 4 bases, J shed 2 bases, and the junction held 2 bases outside the gene matches. The CDR3 is CASSSSGGYTDTQYF. In DNA form, the CDR3 reads TGTGCCAGCAGTTCTAGCGGGGGGTACACAGATACGCAGTATTTT.

The table lists this clonotype with a few counts. The gene calls are TRBV11-2 and TRBJ2-1; D call uncertain. This CDR3 region has 13 residues. The germline V gene has CDR1 SGHAT and CDR2 FQNNGV. V was pared by 7 bases and J by 4 bases, with 11 bases between. The CDR3 nucleotides are TGTGCCAGCATGCCCCCCTTATACAATGAGCAGTTCTTC. Amino acid sequence: CASMPPLYNEQFF.

This rearrangement joins TRBV29-1 to TRBJ2-1, with D possibly being TRBD1 (5 bases). Looked up from germline, CDR1 is SQVTM and CDR2 is ANQGSEA. This CDR3 contains 10 residues. Trimming pared 8 bases from V and 4 bases from J, leaving 6 bases between. The CDR3 here is CSTGYNEQFF. CDR3 coding DNA: TGCAGCACAGGATACAATGAGCAGTTCTTC.

This clonotype occurred a few times. The chain couples TRBV12-3 or TRBV12-4 to TRBJ2-7; possibly TRBD1 for D (6 bases). The CDR3 runs 16 residues. V was trimmed by 7 bases and J by 4 bases, leaving 23 bases between them. The CDR3 reads CASTPKYTGMLYEQYF. The CDR3 region has the DNA TGTGCCAGCACCCCTAAGTACACAGGGATGCTATACGAGCAGTACTTC.

Ten or more counts support this clonotype. This rearrangement joins TRBV9 to TRBJ2-1, with a tentative D call TRBD2 (6 bases). Germline V gene data show CDR1 as SGDLS and CDR2 as YYNGEE. The CDR3 covers 14 residues. V lost 0 bases to trimming and J lost 10 bases, with 14 bases between them. CDR3 sequence (DNA): TGTGCCAGCAGCGTAGGCCGGGCCGGGGGAGAGCAGTTCTTC. Its protein product is CASSVGRAGGEQFF.

This chain joins TRBV12-3 or TRBV12-4 and TRBJ2-2; no reliable D call. The CDR3 has 13 residues. The V end lost 4 bases, the J end lost 6 bases, and 9 bases lay between the germline ends. The CDR3, as DNA: TGTGCCAGCAGTTCGGGTGGCCCCGGGGAGCTGTTTTTT. Its protein is CASSSGGPGELFF.

The V call is TRBV6-4, the J call TRBJ2-1, with no clear D. The CDR3 has 15 amino acids. Germline CDR1 and CDR2: MRHNA and SNTAGT. Deletions cut 3 bases from V and 2 bases from J, with 11 bases between. CDR3 sequence reads: CASSDKALTYNEQFF. The CDR3 DNA reads TGTGCCAGCAGTGATAAGGCGTTGACCTACAATGAGCAGTTCTTC.

V gene TRBV2 combines with J gene TRBJ2-2; 12 bases line up with TRBD2. The CDR3 covers 18 residues. Unmatched junction bases numbered 9, after V lost 5 bases and J lost 2 bases. Per the germline V gene, CDR1 is SNHLY and CDR2 is FYNNEI. Written as DNA, the CDR3 is TGTGCCAGCAGTCCTCTGCCGACTAGCGGGGGAAACACCGGGGAGCTGTTTTTT. Protein product: CASSPLPTSGGNTGELFF.

This clonotype was detected a few times. J is TRBJ2-3 and V is TRBV12-3 or TRBV12-4; D is undetermined. The CDR3 loop spans 15 amino acids. V lost 7 bases to trimming and J lost 5 bases, with 19 bases between them. The CDR3 DNA sequence: TGTGCCAGCATCTTTGGTGGAATTCCACAAGATACGCAGTATTTT. This translates into CASIFGGIPQDTQYF.

This clonotype was seen a few times. The chain carries TRBV11-2 and TRBJ2-5, with 8 bases aligning to TRBD1. There are 15 residues in the CDR3. Per germline, CDR1 SGHAT and CDR2 FQNNGV. The V and J ends lost 1 base and 2 bases, in that order; junction bases with no gene match: 3. CDR3 sequence reads: CASSLAGGHQETQYF. The CDR3 DNA reads TGTGCCAGCAGCTTAGCAGGGGGCCATCAAGAGACCCAGTACTTC.

At least ten counts were recorded for this clonotype. The gene calls are TRBV29-1 and TRBJ2-1; 9 bases agree with TRBD2. The CDR3 has 15 amino acids. V trimming: 5 bases; J trimming: 2 bases; junction bases outside the gene matches: 7. Germline assignment: CDR1 SQVTM and CDR2 ANQGSEA. CDR3 sequence (DNA): TGCAGCGTTTCAGACGGCGGGGGGGCCTACAATGAGCAGTTCTTC. This codes for CSVSDGGGAYNEQFF.

About this clonotype: A junction end diverges from the germline sequence, so it may reflect a read error. This rearrangement joins TRBV12-3 or TRBV12-4 to TRBJ2-7; D may be TRBD1 or TRBD2 (5 bases each). The CDR3 is 16 amino acids. In nucleotides, the CDR3 is TGTGCCAGCAAGCCATTTTTGGGGGTTCCCTCCCACGAGCAGTACTTC. It yields the protein CASKPFLGVPSHEQYF.

The rearrangement links TRBV28 to TRBJ2-7; 12 nucleotides line up with TRBD1. With 3 bases clipped from V and 0 bases from J, the junction kept 3 bases outside the gene matches. The V gene's germline CDR1 is MDHEN and CDR2 SYDVKM. The CDR3 is made up of 16 amino acids. The CDR3 loop reads CASSFGTGGSSYEQYF. CDR3 sequence (DNA): TGTGCCAGCAGTTTCGGGACAGGGGGCAGCTCCTACGAGCAGTACTTC. Full variable domain (rest looked up from reference TRBV28 and TRBJ2-7): DVKVTQSSRYLVKRTGEKVFLECVQDMDHENMFWYRQDPGLGLRLIYFSYDVKMKEKGDIPEGYSVSREKKERFSLILESASTNQTSMYLCASSFGTGGSSYEQYFGPGTRLTVT.

The chain uses TRBV7-9 and TRBJ2-2; D may correspond to TRBD1 or TRBD2 (5 bases each). The CDR3 consists of 17 residues. Trimming left V 2 bases short and J 2 bases short, with 15 bases between. From germline, CDR1 is SEHNR and CDR2 FQNEAQ (reference sequence). The CDR3 coding sequence is TGTGCCAGCAGCTTAAAATTGAGAGGGGTCAACACCGGGGAGCTGTTTTTT. Protein sequence: CASSLKLRGVNTGELFF.